The 5 T cell receptor beta chains below were found in one sample sequenced in a study of cytomegalovirus exposure and HLA in healthy donors. PCR employed 60 Vbeta and 13 Jbeta primers. The table came from immunoSEQ multiplex PCR; TCRdb's copy has only in-frame clones and leaves some out. Among around 120,000 clones listed, roughly 83% were seen once. Source material: PBMCs. All receptors derive from a girl aged 2 to 9 in good health and CMV-seronegative.

This chain uses TRBV20-1 with TRBJ1-1, with D unclear. The V end was cut by 6 bases, the J end by 3 bases, with 8 bases between. The length of the CDR3 is 11 residues. Germline values: CDR1 DFQATT, CDR2 SNEGSKA (reference sequence). In DNA form, the CDR3 reads TGCAGTGCGCACGGGGACACTGAAGCTTTCTTT. Its protein product is CSAHGDTEAFF.

The chain couples TRBV5-1 to TRBJ2-5, with 11 bases identical to TRBD1. This CDR3 region has 17 residues. V shed 4 bases and J 1 base; nucleotides not matched to a gene: 9. Germline assignment: CDR1 SGHRS and CDR2 YFSETQ. In DNA form, the CDR3 reads TGCGCCAGCAGCCCTACTCCCGGGACAGGGGGCCAAGAGACCCAGTACTTC. Translating it yields CASSPTPGTGGQETQYF.

CDR3 loop: CACQGEFSYEQYF. The CDR3 DNA follows: TGTGCCTGCCAAGGAGAGTTCTCCTACGAGCAGTACTTC. The chain couples TRBV30 to TRBJ2-7; D not resolved. V was pared by 6 bases and J by 0 bases, with 12 bases between. The CDR3 contains 13 residues. Germline V gives CDR1 GTSNPN, CDR2 SVGIG (reference sequence). The complete variable domain, with remaining parts taken from reference TRBV30 and TRBJ2-7, reads SQTIHQWPATLVQPVGSPLSLECTVEGTSNPNLYWYRQAAGRGLQLLFYSVGIGQISSEVPQNLSASRPQDRQFILSSKKLLLSDSGFYLCACQGEFSYEQYFGPGTRLTVT.

The chain is built from TRBV19 and TRBJ2-3; tentatively, D is TRBD1 (5 bases). V lost 6 bases and J 2 bases, leaving 15 bases between the germline ends. This CDR3 contains 15 residues. Germline V gene lookup returns CDR1 LNHDA and CDR2 SQIVND (reference sequence). The CDR3 coding sequence is TGTGCCAGTAGCCCAGGGTTCGAGTACACAGATACGCAGTATTTT. Residues: CASSPGFEYTDTQYF.

V gene TRBV5-6 combines with J gene TRBJ2-7, with 9 nucleotides matching TRBD2. Germline-derived CDR1 and CDR2 are SGHDT and YYEEEE. This CDR3 region has 17 residues. V trimming: 4 bases; J trimming: 6 bases; junction bases outside the gene matches: 17. The CDR3 DNA is TGTGCCAGCAGCCAGGCCGGGGCGGGAGGGCCCCATGGCGAGCAGTACTTC. Protein sequence: CASSQAGAGGPHGEQYF. The full variable domain, in which reference TRBV5-6 and TRBJ2-7 provide the parts outside the CDR3, is DAGVTQSPTHLIKTRGQQVTLRCSPKSGHDTVSWYQQALGQGPQFIFQYYEEEERQRGNFPDRFSGHQFPNYSSELNVNALLLGDSALYLCASSQAGAGGPHGEQYFGPGTRLTVT.